This is a list of T cell receptor beta chains from one sample in a study of cytomegalovirus exposure and HLA in healthy donors. Clones were sequenced by immunoSEQ multiplex PCR, and TCRdb holds only the in-frame ones, with some missing. The data hold around 140,000 clones, with roughly 76% observed a single time. Sequencing was carried out using PBMCs. Receptors originate from a female donor in good health and CMV-seronegative. Both conserved end residues are part of each CDR3. The D gene is left open where the match is weak. For some rows the clone size is stated as once, few or many, or as a class when expanded; others skip it.

cdr3_length	v_call	d_call	clone_size	j_call	cdr3_nt	cdr3_aa
15	TRBV4-1	TRBD1	-	TRBJ2-7	TGCGCCAGCAGCTCTTCCGGGACAGGGGGCTACGAGCAGTACTTC	CASSSSGTGGYEQYF
11	TRBV23-1	-	-	TRBJ2-7	TGCGCCAGCACCCAGGGTTACGAGCAGTACTTC	CASTQGYEQYF
12	TRBV5-1	-	-	TRBJ2-5	TGCGCCAGCACGCACACCAGAGAGACCCAGTACTTC	CASTHTRETQYF
19	TRBV27	TRBD2	-	TRBJ2-7	TGTGCCAGCAGAACATGGCTCCAGGGGACCGGGACTAGTAACTACGAGCAGTACTTC	CASRTWLQGTGTSNYEQYF
13	TRBV27	-	once	TRBJ2-7	TGTGCCAGCAGTTTCAGGGGATCCTACGAGCAGTACTTC	CASSFRGSYEQYF
14	TRBV11-2	-	once	TRBJ1-5	TGTGCCAGCAGCTTAGAGGGGGGGGGACAGCCCCAGCATTTT	CASSLEGGGQPQHF
16	TRBV7-8	-	few	TRBJ1-2	TGTGCCAGCAGCTTATCGTCGGCAGGGCGCTTGGGTGGCTACACCTTC	CASSLSSAGRLGGYTF
15	TRBV5-1	TRBD1	-	TRBJ2-5	TGCGCCAGCAGCCCTGGGACAGGGGGTAGGGAGACCCAGTACTTC	CASSPGTGGRETQYF
15	TRBV5-4	-	-	TRBJ2-1	TGTGCCAGCAGCTTGCCCCAGGGAAGCAACAATGAGCAGTTCTTC	CASSLPQGSNNEQFF
15	TRBV7-9	-	-	TRBJ1-4	TGTGCCAGCAGCTTACTCAGGGATACTAATGAAAAACTGTTTTTT	CASSLLRDTNEKLFF
13	TRBV5-6	TRBD1	many	TRBJ1-5	TGTGCCAGCAGCGGGGACAGGGGGCAGCCCCAGCATTTT	CASSGDRGQPQHF
15	TRBV5-1	-	-	TRBJ2-2	TGCGCCAGCAGCGAGGCGGGACTCCACACCGGGGAGCTGTTTTTT	CASSEAGLHTGELFF
13	TRBV9	-	-	TRBJ1-2	TGTGCCAGCAGCGTAGACGGAGACTATGGCTACACCTTC	CASSVDGDYGYTF
15	TRBV6-6	TRBD1	few	TRBJ2-7	TGTGCCAGCAGTCCCCGGGACAGGGGGTCTCACGAGCAGTACTTC	CASSPRDRGSHEQYF
15	TRBV29-1	TRBD1	-	TRBJ2-2	TGCAGCGTGGCACCTACAGGGGGCAGCACCGGGGAGCTGTTTTTT	CSVAPTGGSTGELFF
15	TRBV11-2	-	-	TRBJ2-2	TGTGCCAGCAGGCGACAGCTTACGAACACCGGGGAGCTGTTTTTT	CASRRQLTNTGELFF
15	TRBV30	-	-	TRBJ1-2	TGTGCCTGGAGTGCCGACAACACCATCAACTATGGCTACACCTTC	CAWSADNTINYGYTF
16	TRBV19	TRBD1	-	TRBJ1-3	TGTGCCAGTCGGATAGCAGGGGGCAGCTCTGGAAACACCATATATTTT	CASRIAGGSSGNTIYF
13	TRBV27	TRBD1	-	TRBJ1-2	TGTGCCACGAGGGGGCTCGGGGACTATGGCTACACCTTC	CATRGLGDYGYTF
13	TRBV6-5	-	-	TRBJ1-1	TGTGCCAGCAGCAACTGGGGGGGGACTGAAGCTTTCTTT	CASSNWGGTEAFF
15	TRBV9	-	-	TRBJ1-3	TGTGCCAGCAGCGAACCAACAGGGTCCAGAAACACCATATATTTT	CASSEPTGSRNTIYF
16	TRBV5-1	TRBD1	once	TRBJ2-2	TGCGCCAGCAGCTCCGGACAGGTCGGTGGCACCGGGGAGCTGTTTTTT	CASSSGQVGGTGELFF
14	TRBV19	-	few	TRBJ1-5	TGTGCCAGTAGTATAGGGACAGACAATCAGCCCCAGCATTTT	CASSIGTDNQPQHF
18	TRBV5-4	-	-	TRBJ2-6	TGTGCCAGCAGCTTGGATCCGCCAGGGATATCCGGGGCCAACGTCCTGACTTTC	CASSLDPPGISGANVLTF
18	TRBV27	TRBD2	-	TRBJ2-5	TGTGCCAGCAGACCTCTCACTAGCGGGGGATTCACAACGGAGACCCAGTACTTC	CASRPLTSGGFTTETQYF
15	TRBV27	-	-	TRBJ1-1	TGTGCCAGCAGTTTATTGGGCAGGGTCAATGGTGAAGCTTTCTTT	CASSLLGRVNGEAFF
18	TRBV14	TRBD1	few	TRBJ1-4	TGTGCCAGCAGCCAACGTCGGGCCCGAGGGGGCCAACATGAAAAACTGTTTTTT	CASSQRRARGGQHEKLFF
15	TRBV2	TRBD1	-	TRBJ2-2	TGTGCCAGCAGTGACCCGGACAGGGCGGCCGGGGAGCTGTTTTTT	CASSDPDRAAGELFF
17	TRBV5-1	TRBD2	-	TRBJ2-5	TGCGCCAGCAGTCTGTCCTTAGCGGGGGCCCTCCAAGAGACCCAGTACTTC	CASSLSLAGALQETQYF
16	TRBV9	TRBD1	-	TRBJ2-7	TGTGCCAGCAGCCCCCAAGCCGGGACAGGGGCTCGGGAGCAGTACTTC	CASSPQAGTGAREQYF
14	TRBV28	-	-	TRBJ1-1	TGTGCCAGCAGTTCAGGACAGTTGAACACTGAAGCTTTCTTT	CASSSGQLNTEAFF
14	TRBV19	-	-	TRBJ1-3	TGTGCCAGTAAAGCTCGGGGAACTGGAAACACCATATATTTT	CASKARGTGNTIYF
20	TRBV4-1	TRBD2	once	TRBJ2-7	TGCGCCAGCAGCCAAGGGGGTAACCTCGGGACTAGCGGGAGAAGTTACGAGCAGTACTTC	CASSQGGNLGTSGRSYEQYF
17	TRBV5-6	-	-	TRBJ1-4	TGTGCCAGCAGCTTTGGTCACCTGGGAGGGAGTAATGAAAAACTGTTTTTT	CASSFGHLGGSNEKLFF
15	TRBV7-8	-	few	TRBJ1-1	TGTGCCAGCAGCCCAACCCGGGGGGTGAACACTGAAGCTTTCTTT	CASSPTRGVNTEAFF
16	TRBV18	-	-	TRBJ1-5	TGTGCCAGCTCACCTGGGGGGACTTACCAGGATCAGCCCCAGCATTTT	CASSPGGTYQDQPQHF
11	TRBV11-1	-	-	TRBJ2-7	TGTGCCAGCAGCTCCCAGTACGAGCAGTACTTC	CASSSQYEQYF
15	TRBV5-1	TRBD1	-	TRBJ2-3	TGCGCCAGCAGCATGGACAGGGGGCGCGCAGATACGCAGTATTTT	CASSMDRGRADTQYF
15	TRBV6-6	TRBD1	-	TRBJ2-2	TGTGCCAGCAGCCAGGGACAGGGGGCCCCTCCGTCCCTGTTTTTT	CASSQGQGAPPSLFF
13	TRBV10-3	-	once	TRBJ1-5	TGTGCCATCAGTGGGACAGGCAATCAGCCCCAGCATTTT	CAISGTGNQPQHF
18	TRBV14	TRBD1	-	TRBJ1-3	TGTGCCAGCAGCCAAGGACAGGGGGCGGAAGGCTCTGGAAACACCATATATTTT	CASSQGQGAEGSGNTIYF
15	TRBV7-3	TRBD1	-	TRBJ1-1	TGTGCCAGCAGCCCTAATGGACAGGGTTGGGACCGGGCTTTCTTT	CASSPNGQGWDRAFF
12	TRBV6-1	-	few	TRBJ1-6	TGTGCCAGCAGACACAGGGATTCACCCCTCCACTTT	CASRHRDSPLHF
12	TRBV7-9	-	-	TRBJ1-3	TGTGCCAGCAGCCAGACAGGAAACACCATATATTTT	CASSQTGNTIYF
14	TRBV11-2	TRBD1	few	TRBJ1-4	TGTGCCAGCAGCTATTCCCGGGACAGGGGAAAACTGTTTTTT	CASSYSRDRGKLFF
13	TRBV7-3	-	-	TRBJ2-1	TGTGCCAGCAGTCGGACAGCGAACAATGAGCAGTTCTTC	CASSRTANNEQFF
15	TRBV7-9	-	-	TRBJ2-1	TGTGCCAGCAGCTTAGCCAGGGGTACCCTCAATGAGCAGTTCTTC	CASSLARGTLNEQFF
10	TRBV28	-	-	TRBJ1-1	TGTGCCACCAAGAACACTGAAGCTTTCTTT	CATKNTEAFF
16	TRBV14	TRBD1	-	TRBJ2-7	TGTGCCAGCAGCCCTCTAGGGGGCCGCTCCTCCTACGAGCAGTACTTC	CASSPLGGRSSYEQYF
16	TRBV7-8	TRBD1	-	TRBJ2-7	TGTGCCAGCAGCTTAGATCGGCAGGGGGCTGTCTACGAGCAGTACTTC	CASSLDRQGAVYEQYF
14	TRBV6-5	-	once	TRBJ1-1	TGTGCCAGCAGGTACAAACAGGGGAACACTGAAGCTTTCTTT	CASRYKQGNTEAFF
14	TRBV25-1	-	-	TRBJ1-4	TGTGCCAGCAGTGAAGGGGGGTTTCACGGGAAACTGTTTTTT	CASSEGGFHGKLFF
11	TRBV20-1	-	few	TRBJ1-1	TGCAGTACAGGGTTTGACACTGAAGCTTTCTTT	CSTGFDTEAFF
15	TRBV27	TRBD1	-	TRBJ1-4	TGTGCCAGCAGTTCAGACAGGGGAACTAATGAAAAACTGTTTTTT	CASSSDRGTNEKLFF
16	TRBV11-2	-	-	TRBJ2-3	TGTGCCAGCAGCTCACCCGGTCGGGGGGCCACAGATACGCAGTATTTT	CASSSPGRGATDTQYF
14	TRBV18	-	-	TRBJ1-1	TGTGCCAGCTCCCGTAAGACAGGGAACACTGAAGCTTTCTTT	CASSRKTGNTEAFF
14	TRBV6-5	-	-	TRBJ1-1	TGTGCCAGCAGTTACGCGGGACCGAACACTGAAGCTTTCTTT	CASSYAGPNTEAFF